Listed below are T cell receptor beta chains from one sample, sequenced in a study of blood T cell repertoires in COVID-19. Produced via immunoSEQ multiplex PCR; TCRdb's table is partial and in-frame only. The sample records some 490,000 clones, 80% to 90% being singletons. The sample consisted of peripheral blood. These receptors all come from a human donor in a cohort sampled during active COVID-19. CDR3s include the opening cysteine and the closing phenylalanine or tryptophan. The D gene is left open where the match is weak. Clone size is not always given. Where it is, it says once, few, many or a class for expanded clones.

>TRBJ1-5|TRBV19|TRBD1|-
CASNDRDQPQHF
>TRBJ2-7|TRBV4-2|-|-
CASSQVGLDYEQYF
>TRBJ2-1|TRBV29-1|-|-
CSVPWNRELNEQFF
>TRBJ1-5|TRBV9|-|few
CASSVGAGQYQPQHF
>TRBJ2-2|TRBV7-8|-|-
CASSLAGRVRRTGELFF
>TRBJ2-7|TRBV9|TRBD2|-
CASSPGTSGPTYEQYF
>TRBJ1-2|TRBV3-1/TRBV3-2|-|-
CASSLGHPSYGYTF
>TRBJ2-7|TRBV7-2|-|once
CASRLGYGGPFSTYEQYF
>TRBJ1-1|TRBV7-9|TRBD1|-
CASSLQGANTEAFF
>TRBJ2-5|TRBV3-1/TRBV3-2|-|-
CASTRGRVQTQYF
>TRBJ2-7|TRBV9|TRBD1|once
CASTVIPQDRSYEQYF
>TRBJ2-3|TRBV9|-|few
CASSVAPADTQYF
>TRBJ1-2|TRBV7-9|TRBD1|few
CASRKTGGENGYTF
>TRBJ2-7|TRBV28|-|-
CASEDRSYEQYF
>TRBJ2-1|TRBV9|-|-
CASSVAQGSNRYNEQFF
>TRBJ1-4|TRBV7-2|TRBD1|-
CASSLVSGTGGVGEKLFF
>TRBJ1-2|TRBV11-2|-|-
CASSRRRDYGYTF
>TRBJ2-1|TRBV7-3|TRBD1|once
CASGSTGGAYNEQFF
>TRBJ2-1|TRBV7-3|-|-
CASSLTLPSSYNEQFF
>TRBJ2-3|TRBV7-9|TRBD2|-
CASSLALGLAGVDTQYF
>TRBJ1-1|TRBV3-1/TRBV3-2|-|-
CASSQVLVGYGQVNTEAFF
>TRBJ1-4|TRBV9|-|few
CASSDWEGFF
>TRBJ2-5|TRBV7-8|-|-
CASSPRTKETQYF
>TRBJ1-1|TRBV5-5|TRBD1|once
CASSMGGQGGWTEAFF
>TRBJ2-3|TRBV9|TRBD2|-
CASSRVAGGLGDTQYF
>TRBJ2-3|TRBV30|TRBD1|-
CACRDRGTDTQYF
>TRBJ2-5|TRBV19|TRBD1|many
CASSISQQGAHETQYF
>TRBJ2-5|TRBV3-1/TRBV3-2|TRBD1|-
CASSQKRTGGEETQYF
>TRBJ2-1|TRBV19|TRBD2|-
CDLSGRDQFF
>TRBJ1-6|TRBV9|TRBD1|-
CASSALGQPDNSPLHF
>TRBJ2-5|TRBV10-3|-|-
CAISGSELTTQYF